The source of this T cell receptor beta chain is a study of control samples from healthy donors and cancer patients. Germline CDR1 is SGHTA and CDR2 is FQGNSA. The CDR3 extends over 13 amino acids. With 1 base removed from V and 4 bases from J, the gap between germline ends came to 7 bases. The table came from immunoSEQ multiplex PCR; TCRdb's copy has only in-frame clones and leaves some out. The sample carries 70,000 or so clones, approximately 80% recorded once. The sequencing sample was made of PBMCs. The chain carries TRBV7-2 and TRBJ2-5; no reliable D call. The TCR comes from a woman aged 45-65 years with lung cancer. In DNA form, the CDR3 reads TGTGCCAGCAGCTTAGTATGGGGAGAGACCCAGTACTTC. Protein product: CASSLVWGETQYF. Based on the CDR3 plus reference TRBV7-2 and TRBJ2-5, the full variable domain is GAGVSQSPSNKVTEKGKDVELRCDPISGHTALYWYRQSLGQGLEFLIYFQGNSAPDKSGLPSDRFSAERTGGSVSTLTIQRTQQEDSAVYLCASSLVWGETQYFGPGTRLLVL.